Presented here are 14 T cell receptor beta chains from one specimen sequenced in a study of T cells after yellow fever vaccination. TCRdb re-called the 5' RACE reads through MiXCR, storing one row per CDR3 protein. The table shows about 340,000 distinct CDR3 sequences, with around an eighth occurring only once. Sequenced material: CD4+ T cells sorted from PBMCs, taken 15 days after the yellow fever booster vaccination. These receptors were obtained from a man younger than 35 who received the YFV17D yellow fever vaccine.

This clonotype was counted only a few times. The J gene is TRBJ1-4, the V gene TRBV2, with D tentatively TRBD1 (5 bases). Germline V CDR1 and CDR2: SNHLY, FYNNEI. This CDR3 is built from 12 residues. Trimming removed 4 bases from V and 11 bases from J, with 11 bases in between. The CDR3 bases are TGTGCCAGCAGTGTCGACAGTTGGAAACTGTTTTTT. This translates into CASSVDSWKLFF.

V usage is TRBV6-1 and J usage is TRBJ1-2; D not certain. Between the trimmed V and J ends, which lost 2 bases and 6 bases, there was a span of 16 bases. This CDR3 comprises 15 residues. In germline, CDR1 is MNHNS, CDR2 SASEGT. CDR3 loop: CASSETWALVDGYTF. The CDR3 DNA follows: TGTGCCAGCAGTGAAACCTGGGCTTTGGTCGATGGCTACACCTTC.

There are many counts of this clonotype. The rearrangement uses TRBV10-3 and TRBJ2-1; 10 nucleotides align to TRBD2. CDR3 length: 14 residues. The V and J ends lost 8 bases and 3 bases, in that order; junction bases with no gene match: 4. CDR1 and CDR2 from the germline V gene are ENHRY and SYGVKD. The DNA for the CDR3 is TGTGCCATCGGAGCGGGGGGGTACTACAATGAGCAGTTCTTC. Amino acid sequence: CAIGAGGYYNEQFF.

This clonotype was counted at least ten times. The genes are TRBV7-2 and TRBJ1-5, with unresolved D. CDR1 and CDR2 from the germline V gene are SGHTA and FQGNSA. The CDR3 is made up of 13 amino acids. Trimming took 0 bases from V and 7 from J, leaving 7 bases between them. CDR3 in DNA: TGTGCCAGCAGCTTAGCCGGGGAACAGCCCCAGCATTTT. The encoded protein is CASSLAGEQPQHF.

The V gene is TRBV4-2, the J gene TRBJ1-4, with D maybe TRBD1 (5 bases). Trimming took 2 bases from V and 8 from J, leaving 18 bases between them. CDR3 length: 16 residues. Germline values: CDR1 LGHNA, CDR2 YNFKEQ. The CDR3 bases are TGTGCCAGCAGCCAATCGGGCCGGGACGCGGGAGAAAAACTGTTTTTT. Its protein is CASSQSGRDAGEKLFF.

This clonotype was recorded a few times. J is TRBJ1-2 and V is TRBV5-1, with D maybe TRBD1 (5 bases). The germline V and J ends were trimmed by 7 bases and 4 bases, with 11 bases remaining between them. Germline-derived CDR1 and CDR2 are SGHRS and YFSETQ. CDR3 size: 12 residues. CDR3 bases: TGCGCCAGCGGAACAGGATTCTATGGCTACACCTTC. Protein product: CASGTGFYGYTF. Full variable domain (rest looked up from reference TRBV5-1 and TRBJ1-2): KAGVTQTPRYLIKTRGQQVTLSCSPISGHRSVSWYQQTPGQGLQFLFEYFSETQRNKGNFPGRFSGRQFSNSRSEMNVSTLELGDSALYLCASGTGFYGYTFGSGTRLTVV.

This chain connects TRBV7-9 to TRBJ1-6; D not certain. Germline lookup yields CDR1 SEHNR and CDR2 FQNEAQ (reference sequence). V lost 6 bases and J 2 bases, leaving 8 bases between the germline ends. There are 14 residues in the CDR3. In DNA, the CDR3 is TGTGCCAGCAGGCCAGGAGCCTATAATTCACCCCTCCACTTT. Translation: CASRPGAYNSPLHF.

This clonotype was picked up many times. The rearrangement links TRBV5-1 to TRBJ2-5; no clear D gene. V lost 0 bases and J 3 bases, leaving 9 bases between the germline ends. The CDR3 contains 14 residues. Looked up from germline, CDR1 is SGHRS and CDR2 is YFSETQ. The CDR3 sequence: CASSLGPPKETQYF. The CDR3 DNA reads TGCGCCAGCAGCTTGGGACCCCCCAAAGAGACCCAGTACTTC.

The genes are TRBV25-1 and TRBJ2-7; D gene unclear. CDR3 length: 14 amino acids. Germline values: CDR1 MGHDK, CDR2 SYGVNS. V was shortened by 3 bases and J by 2 bases, with 11 bases between the two germline ends. The DNA for the CDR3 is TGTGCCAGCAGTGATCTAGGAACAGCCTACGAGCAGTACTTC. Translated: CASSDLGTAYEQYF.

The V and J genes are TRBV7-3 and TRBJ2-5, with 8 nucleotides matching TRBD2. Germline CDR1 and CDR2: SGHTA and FQGTGA. The CDR3 spans 14 residues. J was trimmed by 5 bases and V by 3 bases; bases with no gene match: 5. The CDR3 spells CASSFQAGVETQYF. The DNA for the CDR3 is TGTGCCAGCAGCTTTCAAGCGGGGGTTGAGACCCAGTACTTC.

This sequence joins TRBV28 and TRBJ2-6, with 11 bases identical to TRBD1. CDR1 and CDR2 (germline): MDHEN, SYDVKM. V was pared by 4 bases and J by 3 bases, with 5 bases of the junction left unmatched. This CDR3 is 17 amino acids long. The CDR3, as DNA: TGTGCCAGCAGTTCGGGACAGGGGGAAGGTGGGGCCAACGTCCTGACTTTC. This gives the protein CASSSGQGEGGANVLTF.

This clonotype was counted a few times. This chain connects TRBV7-3 to TRBJ1-1; D is ambiguous. Germline V gene data show CDR1 as SGHTA and CDR2 as FQGTGA. The CDR3 is made up of 14 amino acids. The V end was cut by 3 bases, the J end by 4 bases, with 12 bases between. In DNA form, the CDR3 reads TGTGCCAGCAGCTTTTCACACCGCGGCACTGAAGCTTTCTTT. Protein: CASSFSHRGTEAFF.

The V and J genes are TRBV29-1 and TRBJ2-7; TRBD1 agrees at 7 bases. The germline V gene encodes CDR1 SQVTM and CDR2 ANQGSEA. The trim removed 6 bases at V and 4 bases at J, leaving 15 bases unmatched. CDR3 length: 15 amino acids. The CDR3 coding sequence is TGCAGCGTCTTTGGGCCACAGGGGCTTCATTACGAGCAGTACTTC. Translation gives CSVFGPQGLHYEQYF.

The chain recombines TRBV20-1 with TRBJ2-2, with 7 nucleotides matching TRBD2. The germline CDR1 and CDR2 sequences are DFQATT and SNEGSKA (reference sequence). This CDR3 spans 15 amino acids. J was trimmed by 3 bases and V by 3 bases; bases with no gene match: 7. Here the CDR3 DNA reads TGCAGTGCTAGGGGGCGGGGGAAGGACACCGGGGAGCTGTTTTTT. Translation: CSARGRGKDTGELFF.